These 12 T cell receptor beta chains were sequenced from one sample in a study of cytomegalovirus exposure and HLA in healthy donors. It was with 60 Vbeta and 13 Jbeta primers that the PCR ran. Sequenced by immunoSEQ multiplex PCR; TCRdb stores in-frame clones only, minus some. The data hold approximately 150,000 clones, with roughly four fifths observed a single time. The sample consisted of PBMCs. The receptors derive from a man in his late teens or twenties in good health and CMV-seropositive.

The chain combines TRBV7-2 with TRBJ2-7; D might be TRBD1 (6 bases). V lost 4 bases and J lost 7, with 8 bases in between. Per the germline V gene, CDR1 is SGHTA and CDR2 is FQGNSA. This CDR3 is 11 amino acids long. CDR3 sequence (DNA): TGTGCCAGCAGCTCCGGACAGGAGCAGTACTTC. Translated: CASSSGQEQYF.

This chain joins TRBV19 and TRBJ2-5, with TRBD1 matching 7 bases. Germline V gene data show CDR1 as LNHDA and CDR2 as SQIVND (reference sequence). Trimming at V came to 0 bases and at J to 2 bases, leaving 6 bases not matched to a gene. There are 16 residues in the CDR3. CDR3 DNA: TGTGCCAGTAGTATAGACTCTGGGGACAGTCAAGAGACCCAGTACTTC. Translation gives CASSIDSGDSQETQYF. Filled out from reference TRBV19 and TRBJ2-5, the complete variable domain reads DGGITQSPKYLFRKEGQNVTLSCEQNLNHDAMYWYRQDPGQGLRLIYYSQIVNDFQKGDIAEGYSVSREKKESFPLTVTSAQKNPTAFYLCASSIDSGDSQETQYFGPGTRLLVL.

The rearrangement joins TRBV6-1 to TRBJ2-1; 10 bases agree with TRBD1. In germline, CDR1 is MNHNS, CDR2 SASEGT. The CDR3 runs 15 residues. V was pared by 5 bases and J by 6 bases, with 7 bases of the junction left unmatched. The CDR3 nucleotides are TGTGCCAGCAGTTCGACCGGGACAGGGGCCAATGAGCAGTTCTTC. This gives the protein CASSSTGTGANEQFF.

CDR3 loop: CASSPILGGTEAFF. CDR3 nucleotide sequence: TGTGCCAGCAGCCCTATATTGGGGGGAACTGAAGCTTTCTTT. This chain uses TRBV7-9 with TRBJ1-1, with TRBD1 as a possible D gene (5 bases). Trimming cost V 5 bases and J 5 bases, with 15 bases left between them. The CDR3 has 14 residues. The V gene's germline CDR1 is SEHNR and CDR2 FQNEAQ (reference sequence). Full variable domain (rest looked up from reference TRBV7-9 and TRBJ1-1): DTGVSQNPRHKITKRGQNVTFRCDPISEHNRLYWYRQTLGQGPEFLTYFQNEAQLEKSRLLSDRFSAERPKGSFSTLEIQRTEQGDSAMYLCASSPILGGTEAFFGQGTRLTVV.

This clone was observed once. Here the CDR3 DNA reads TGTGCCAGCAGCTTAGGGAGGTTAGGTACTGAAGCTTTCTTT. Its protein is CASSLGRLGTEAFF. This chain joins TRBV7-3 and TRBJ1-1, with no clear D. Per the germline V gene, CDR1 is SGHTA and CDR2 is FQGTGA. V was pared by 2 bases and J by 5 bases, with 12 bases between. The CDR3 totals 14 residues.

J is TRBJ1-3 and V is TRBV5-1; 7 positions agree with TRBD1. CDR1 is SGHRS and CDR2 is YFSETQ in the germline V gene. The CDR3 spans 16 residues. Trimming removed 4 bases from V and 4 bases from J; junction bases left unmatched: 11. The CDR3 sequence is CASSPRTGGGGNTIYF. CDR3 nucleotide sequence: TGCGCCAGCAGCCCACGGACAGGCGGCGGGGGAAACACCATATATTTT.

The chain uses TRBV5-1 and TRBJ1-1; the D gene is possibly TRBD1 (6 bases). Per germline, CDR1 SGHRS and CDR2 YFSETQ. This CDR3 region has 14 residues. Deletions cut 4 bases from V and 7 bases from J, with 17 bases between. CDR3 residues: CASSLVGASGEAFF. In DNA form, the CDR3 reads TGCGCCAGCAGCCTCGTGGGGGCTAGTGGTGAAGCTTTCTTT.

J is TRBJ2-7 and V is TRBV2; maybe TRBD2 (6 bases). CDR3 length equals 12 residues. Germline V gives CDR1 SNHLY, CDR2 FYNNEI. V gave up 11 bases and J gave up 6 bases, with 17 bases separating them. The CDR3 loop reads CAGGLRKTEQYF. DNA for the CDR3: TGTGCCGGGGGACTTCGGAAGACCGAGCAGTACTTC.

The chain is built from TRBV5-1 and TRBJ1-1; 7 nucleotides match TRBD1. Unmatched junction bases numbered 1, after V lost 2 bases and J lost 3 bases. CDR3 length: 13 amino acids. Germline V gene sequence: CDR1 SGHRS, CDR2 YFSETQ. CDR3: CASSFTGDTEAFF. CDR3 DNA: TGCGCCAGCAGCTTTACAGGGGACACTGAAGCTTTCTTT.

The rearrangement uses TRBV4-1 and TRBJ1-2, with a possible D match to TRBD1 (5 bases). Looked up from germline, CDR1 is MGHRA and CDR2 is YSYEKL. Trimming took off 3 bases at V and 4 bases at J, with 12 bases between the two ends. This CDR3 spans 14 amino acids. The CDR3 here is CASSHDGGGYGYTF. CDR3 bases: TGCGCCAGCAGCCACGATGGGGGGGGCTATGGCTACACCTTC.

V usage is TRBV25-1 and J usage is TRBJ2-3; D gene ambiguous. The CDR3 is 15 amino acids. The V gene's germline CDR1 is MGHDK and CDR2 SYGVNS. The germline V and J ends were trimmed by 5 bases and 3 bases, with 15 bases remaining between them. The DNA for the CDR3 is TGTGCCAGCAGTTATTCTGGGTCGGGTACAGATACGCAGTATTTT. It encodes CASSYSGSGTDTQYF.

The chain has TRBV6-9 and TRBJ1-4, with TRBD1 as a possible D gene (6 bases). The CDR3 is 15 residues long. The V gene lost 3 bases and the J gene lost 7 bases, with 15 bases spanning the gap. Germline loops: CDR1 MNHGY, CDR2 SVAAGI. Written as DNA, the CDR3 is TGTGCCAGCAGTTACTGGGGGCTGAGGGGTGAAAAACTGTTTTTT. Its translation: CASSYWGLRGEKLFF.